The 28 T cell receptor beta chains reported below all come from one sample, sequenced in a study of beta chain features in type 1 diabetes (dated by TCRdb to about 2018). The library came from the immunoSEQ multiplex PCR assay. All of the isolated RNA was reverse transcribed with the High Capacity cDNA Reverse Transcription Kit, so expressed TCRB transcripts were sequenced. Not all clones reach the TCRdb copy of this immuneACCESS table, which keeps in-frame sequences only. Checked studies attribute under half of the gap to unresolved V genes and leave the rest unexplained. This sample is represented by hundreds of thousands of clones; about 14% of them were singletons. Approximately 0.035% of the sample is in the top ten clones. Sequencing used naive CD4+ T cells from blood. The sample's cell subset or site label is to be understood as: true naive CD4+ T cells. The source of these receptors is a man under 40 in good health.

The CDR3 here is CAWSRQGFRQPQHF. The DNA for the CDR3 is TGTGCCTGGAGTAGGCAGGGGTTCCGTCAGCCCCAGCATTTT. The chain joins TRBV30 to TRBJ1-5, with D perhaps matching TRBD1 (6 bases). V was trimmed by 2 bases and J by 6 bases, leaving 14 bases between them. In germline, CDR1 is GTSNPN, CDR2 SVGIG (reference sequence). This CDR3 spans 14 amino acids.

This chain connects TRBV9 to TRBJ1-6; 7 bases are a match to TRBD1. This CDR3 is 14 amino acids long. The J segment lost 8 bases and the V segment lost 2 bases, leaving 4 bases of the junction unmatched. Germline loops: CDR1 SGDLS, CDR2 YYNGEE. The CDR3 spells CASSVTGEDSPLHF. CDR3 DNA sequence: TGTGCCAGCAGCGTTACAGGGGAAGATTCACCCCTCCACTTT.

This clone has just a few counts. CDR3 sequence reads: CASSTIRGDEQFF. In DNA form, the CDR3 reads TGTGCCAGCAGCACGATCAGGGGCGATGAGCAGTTCTTC. The rearrangement joins TRBV5-4 to TRBJ2-1; a weak D match, TRBD1 (6 bases). CDR1 is SGHNT and CDR2 is YYREEE in the germline V gene (reference sequence). This CDR3 contains 13 residues. V was pared by 4 bases and J by 8 bases, with 13 bases between.

The V and J genes are TRBV19 and TRBJ2-2, with D tentatively TRBD2 (6 bases). V lost 8 bases to trimming and J lost 7 bases, with 11 bases between them. Germline-derived CDR1 and CDR2 are LNHDA and SQIVND (reference sequence). The CDR3 is 12 amino acids. CDR3 DNA: TGTGCCAGTCCGGGACTGAACGGGGAGCTGTTTTTT. This sequence encodes CASPGLNGELFF.

This chain joins TRBV15 and TRBJ2-1; D remains unclear. There are 13 residues in the CDR3. V was trimmed by 0 bases and J by 9 bases, leaving 9 bases between them. Germline values: CDR1 LNHNV, CDR2 YYDKDF (reference sequence). CDR3 in amino acids: CATSRDRNGEQFF. CDR3 DNA sequence: TGTGCCACCAGCAGAGATCGGAACGGTGAGCAGTTCTTC.

This clone was observed a few times. The rearrangement links TRBV12-5 to TRBJ1-1; D gene unclear. V shed 3 bases and J shed 5 bases, with 10 bases lying between them. The germline V gene encodes CDR1 LGHNT and CDR2 FRNRAP. CDR3 length equals 13 residues. CDR3 sequence: CASGFLDGTEAFF. The CDR3 nucleotides are TGTGCTAGTGGTTTTCTCGACGGGACTGAAGCTTTCTTT. Looking up the rest from reference TRBV12-5 and TRBJ1-1 gives the full variable domain: DARVTQTPRHKVTEMGQEVTMRCQPILGHNTVFWYRQTMMQGLELLAYFRNRAPLDDSGMPKDRFSAEMPDATLATLKIQPSEPRDSAVYFCASGFLDGTEAFFGQGTRLTVV.

This chain connects TRBV7-2 to TRBJ2-1, with 8 bases lining up with TRBD2. Germline V gives CDR1 SGHTA, CDR2 FQGNSA. V was pared by 5 bases and J by 0 bases, with 6 bases of the junction left unmatched. This CDR3 contains 16 residues. CDR3 residues: CASSPFSGGSYNEQFF. As DNA, the CDR3 is TGTGCCAGCAGCCCGTTCAGCGGGGGCTCCTACAATGAGCAGTTCTTC.

This clone has just one count. The rearrangement links TRBV6-6 to TRBJ2-4; D remains unclear. Trimming shortened V by 6 bases and J by 4 bases, and 13 bases separated the two germline ends. This CDR3 is 14 amino acids long. Germline V gives CDR1 MNHNY, CDR2 SVGAGI (reference sequence). The CDR3 is CASSLDLRKNIQYF. In DNA form, the CDR3 reads TGTGCCAGCAGCCTTGACCTGAGGAAAAACATTCAGTACTTC.

The J gene is TRBJ2-1, the V gene TRBV7-8; TRBD2 agrees at 9 bases. Germline CDR1 and CDR2: SGHVS and FQNEAQ. With V trimmed by 8 bases and J by 3 bases, 11 bases remained unmatched. The CDR3 contains 16 residues. The CDR3 loop reads CASGPRREGRYNEQFF. Written as DNA, the CDR3 is TGTGCCAGCGGGCCTCGGCGGGAGGGCCGCTACAATGAGCAGTTCTTC.

This clone was found a few times. This chain joins TRBV28 and TRBJ1-2; 7 bases match TRBD1. The trim removed 5 bases at V and 5 bases at J, leaving 8 bases unmatched. Germline loops: CDR1 MDHEN, CDR2 SYDVKM. CDR3 size: 14 residues. DNA of the CDR3: TGTGCCAGCAGTCGGACAGGAGGAAGTTATGGCTACACCTTC. Translation: CASSRTGGSYGYTF.

The genes are TRBV4-1 and TRBJ1-1; no definite D call. CDR1 is MGHRA, CDR2 YSYEKL, per germline. The CDR3 is made up of 14 amino acids. The V and J ends lost 6 bases and 0 bases respectively, with 11 bases between them. The chain's CDR3 is CASRAGAMNTEAFF. The CDR3 coding sequence is TGCGCCAGCAGAGCAGGCGCTATGAACACTGAAGCTTTCTTT.

The chain joins TRBV30 to TRBJ1-5, with D maybe TRBD1 (5 bases). Trimming took off 0 bases at V and 7 bases at J, with 10 bases between the two ends. From germline, CDR1 is GTSNPN and CDR2 SVGIG (reference sequence). The CDR3 length is 13 residues. The chain's CDR3 is CAWSVLGLQPQHF. Written as DNA, the CDR3 is TGTGCCTGGAGTGTTCTGGGGCTCCAGCCCCAGCATTTT.

This clone was counted only a few times. The chain is built from TRBV5-1 and TRBJ2-7, with TRBD1 matching over 9 bases. The CDR3 totals 14 residues. Trimming took 4 bases from V and 0 from J; bases not matched to a gene: 2. Germline lookup yields CDR1 SGHRS and CDR2 YFSETQ. In DNA, the CDR3 is TGCGCCAGCAGCGCGGGACAGGGCTCCTACGAGCAGTACTTC. Protein product: CASSAGQGSYEQYF.

This clone was detected many times. The rearrangement joins TRBV10-3 to TRBJ2-7; unclear D gene. Trimming shortened V by 8 bases and J by 2 bases, and 7 bases separated the two germline ends. Per the germline V gene, CDR1 is ENHRY and CDR2 is SYGVKD. The CDR3 sequence is 11 residues long. CDR3 loop: CAIGRTYEQYF. DNA of the CDR3: TGTGCCATCGGCCGAACCTACGAGCAGTACTTC.

The chain is built from TRBV4-3 and TRBJ2-7, with 7 bases lining up with TRBD2. The CDR3 covers 17 residues. The V gene's germline CDR1 is LGHNA and CDR2 YSLEER. Trimming took 5 bases from V and 4 from J; bases not matched to a gene: 17. The CDR3 sequence: CASSKTRIGLVLYEQYV. In nucleotides, the CDR3 is TGCGCCAGCAGCAAGACGAGAATCGGACTAGTACTTTACGAGCAGTACGTC.

This clone appeared a few times. A junction end diverges from the germline sequence, so it may reflect a read error. This chain links TRBV30 with TRBJ2-1; 13 bases agree with TRBD2. Germline CDR1 reads GTSNPN; CDR2 reads SVGIG (reference sequence). This CDR3 has 13 amino acids. The CDR3 region is CAWEPGLAGIKVF. The CDR3 DNA follows: TGTGCCTGGGAACCGGGACTAGCGGGAATTAAGGTCTTC. Supplemented by reference TRBV30 and TRBJ2-1, the full variable domain reads SQTIHQWPATLVQPVGSPLSLECTVEGTSNPNLYWYRQAAGRGLQLLFYSVGIGQISSEVPQNLSASRPQDRQFILSSKKLLLSDSGFYLCAWEPGLAGIKVFGPGTRLTVL.

In this sample, this clone turned up a few times. The chain has TRBV28 and TRBJ1-1; possibly TRBD1 for D (5 bases). CDR3 size: 13 residues. Between the trimmed V and J ends, which lost 11 bases and 0 bases, there was a span of 13 bases. Germline V gene sequence: CDR1 MDHEN, CDR2 SYDVKM. The CDR3 sequence: CASGGAMNTEAFF. The CDR3 DNA is TGTGCCTCCGGCGGGGCCATGAACACTGAAGCTTTCTTT.

This clone has more than one count but fewer than ten. The rearrangement joins TRBV30 to TRBJ2-3; maybe TRBD2 (6 bases). The CDR3 is made up of 14 amino acids. Germline V gene lookup returns CDR1 GTSNPN and CDR2 SVGIG (reference sequence). Trimming removed 3 bases at V and 6 bases at J, with 16 bases between. CDR3 DNA: TGTGCCTGGAGGATAGCGGCCGCGCGGGATACGCAGTATTTT. This encodes CAWRIAAARDTQYF.

The genes are TRBV5-4 and TRBJ2-1, with a tentative D call TRBD1 (7 bases). CDR3 length: 16 amino acids. V was trimmed by 0 bases and J by 4 bases, leaving 14 bases between them. The germline V gene has CDR1 SGHNT and CDR2 YYREEE (reference sequence). The CDR3 DNA is TGTGCCAGCAGCTTGGCCGGCAGGGGGGCGTACAATGAGCAGTTCTTC. It is translated as CASSLAGRGAYNEQFF.

The chain has TRBV19 and TRBJ1-2; D call uncertain. Between the trimmed V and J ends, which lost 3 bases and 4 bases, there was a span of 6 bases. Germline loops: CDR1 LNHDA, CDR2 SQIVND (reference sequence). This CDR3 is 12 amino acids long. The CDR3: CASSMVGYGYTF. As DNA, the CDR3 is TGTGCCAGTAGTATGGTGGGCTATGGCTACACCTTC.

The chain recombines TRBV14 with TRBJ2-4; D gene unclear. Germline V gives CDR1 SGHDN, CDR2 FVKESK. CDR3 length: 15 residues. Trimming shortened V by 3 bases and J by 7 bases, and 16 bases separated the two germline ends. The CDR3 spells CASSQGGRIRNIQYF. The CDR3 coding sequence is TGTGCCAGCAGCCAGGGTGGTCGGATTCGGAACATTCAGTACTTC.

This clone has a handful of counts. The chain couples TRBV6-1 to TRBJ2-5; D is uncertain. This CDR3 spans 12 amino acids. CDR1 is MNHNS and CDR2 is SASEGT in the germline V gene. V lost 4 bases and J lost 5, with 8 bases in between. CDR3 amino acids: CASSVLGETQYF. CDR3 coding DNA: TGTGCCAGCAGTGTCCTCGGTGAGACCCAGTACTTC.

This clone was observed a few times. This chain links TRBV9 with TRBJ1-2, with TRBD1 identical over 10 bases. This CDR3 region has 16 residues. V was clipped by 3 bases and J by 1 base; unmatched bases: 6. Per the germline V gene, CDR1 is SGDLS and CDR2 is YYNGEE. The CDR3 protein is CASSGRGTGDNYGYTF. CDR3 nucleotide sequence: TGTGCCAGCAGCGGACGCGGGACAGGGGATAACTATGGCTACACCTTC.

The sample holds a few counts of this clone. CDR3 sequence reads: CASSLRIGLAKNIQYF. The CDR3 DNA reads as TGCGCCAGCAGCTTGAGAATAGGACTAGCCAAAAACATTCAGTACTTC. The chain uses TRBV5-1 and TRBJ2-4, with D possibly matching TRBD2 (5 bases). The CDR3 runs 16 residues. Between the trimmed V and J ends, which lost 1 base and 0 bases, there was a span of 11 bases. Germline V gene data show CDR1 as SGHRS and CDR2 as YFSETQ. The entire variable domain, with the rest obtained from reference TRBV5-1 and TRBJ2-4, is as follows: KAGVTQTPRYLIKTRGQQVTLSCSPISGHRSVSWYQQTPGQGLQFLFEYFSETQRNKGNFPGRFSGRQFSNSRSEMNVSTLELGDSALYLCASSLRIGLAKNIQYFGAGTRLSVL.

V is TRBV6-5 and J is TRBJ2-2; D gene unclear. Germline lookup yields CDR1 MNHEY and CDR2 SVGAGI. The germline V and J ends were trimmed by 6 bases and 6 bases, with 11 bases remaining between them. The CDR3 sequence is 13 residues long. For the CDR3, the DNA is TGTGCCAGCAGATTTCTAGGGCCCGGGGAGCTGTTTTTT. Protein sequence: CASRFLGPGELFF.

The chain uses TRBV4-3 and TRBJ2-2, with D tentatively TRBD2 (6 bases). The CDR3 sequence is 14 residues long. CDR1 is LGHNA and CDR2 is YSLEER in the germline V gene. Trimming shortened V by 0 bases and J by 7 bases, and 9 bases separated the two germline ends. The CDR3 loop reads CASSQEGAGGELFF. The CDR3 nucleotides are TGCGCCAGCAGCCAAGAAGGAGCGGGCGGGGAGCTGTTTTTT.

The V call is TRBV27, the J call TRBJ2-7; 8 bases agree with TRBD1. V lost 5 bases, J lost 6 bases, and 6 bases stayed unmatched. Looked up from germline, CDR1 is MNHEY and CDR2 is SMNVEV (reference sequence). The CDR3 totals 13 residues. The CDR3 reads CASSERTGIEQYF. In DNA, the CDR3 is TGTGCCAGCAGTGAAAGGACAGGGATCGAGCAGTACTTC.

The J gene is TRBJ2-6, the V gene TRBV11-2; possibly TRBD1 for D (5 bases). CDR3 length: 15 amino acids. Trimming removed 6 bases at V and 1 base at J, with 10 bases between. Germline lookup yields CDR1 SGHAT and CDR2 FQNNGV. In nucleotides, the CDR3 is TGTGCCAGCAGGGTAGCAGGGTCTGGGGCCAACGTCCTGACTTTC. Translated: CASRVAGSGANVLTF.